Listed below are T cell receptor beta chains from one sample, sequenced in a study of blood T cells in healthy people across ages. TCRdb processed the 5' RACE reads anew with MiXCR; each CDR3 protein has one entry. The data show roughly 1,700,000 distinct CDR3 sequences, about 28% seen once. The sequencing sample was made of blood. These receptors were obtained from a woman in her thirties in good health. Each CDR3 is given with its conserved first and last residue. Each record gives: J gene, V gene, CDR3 length, D gene, clone size, CDR3 DNA, CDR3 protein. D genes are given only for firm matches. Some rows mark clone size as missing; the rest say once, few, many or name a class of expanded clone.

>TRBJ2-1|TRBV20-1|15|NA|few
TGCAGTGCTCCCAGGACCCCTCGGTCGGTCAATGAGCAGTTCTTC
CSAPRTPRSVNEQFF
>TRBJ1-1|TRBV5-1|14|NA|NA
TGCGCCAGCAGCGTTGGAAGAGGGCGTAGTGAAGCTTTCTTT
CASSVGRGRSEAFF
>TRBJ2-3|TRBV29-1|13|NA|few
TGCAGCGCCGACGAGGCAACTGGGGATACGCAGTATTTT
CSADEATGDTQYF
>TRBJ2-1|TRBV12-3/TRBV12-4|13|NA|few
TGTGCCAGCAGCACCACTAGTGACTATGAGCAGTTCTTC
CASSTTSDYEQFF
>TRBJ1-1|TRBV18|14|TRBD1|NA
TGTGCCAGCTCGGACTCAACAGGGGCCACTGAAGCTTTCTTT
CASSDSTGATEAFF
>TRBJ1-6|TRBV10-3|13|NA|NA
TGTGCCATCAGTGAGTCCGAGGTCAGGCCCCTCCACTTT
CAISESEVRPLHF
>TRBJ1-2|TRBV6-5|14|NA|NA
TGTGCCAGCAGCTCCGGGGGACCCCACTATGGCTACACCTTC
CASSSGGPHYGYTF
>TRBJ2-1|TRBV10-3|15|NA|few
TGTGCCATCAGTGCACAGGTAATAGGATCCAATGAGCAGTTCTTC
CAISAQVIGSNEQFF
>TRBJ2-7|TRBV12-5|13|NA|NA
TGTGCTAGGGGTTTCTTCGCTGAGGGCGAGCAGTACTTC
CARGFFAEGEQYF
>TRBJ2-1|TRBV12-3/TRBV12-4|13|NA|NA
TGTGCCAGCAGTCGAAAGGGGGGCGTTGAGCAGTTCTTC
CASSRKGGVEQFF
>TRBJ2-1|TRBV12-3/TRBV12-4|15|TRBD2|NA
TGTGCCAGCAGTTTCCCCGGGACTAGCGGGAGTAAGCAGTTCTTC
CASSFPGTSGSKQFF
>TRBJ2-2|TRBV4-3|14|NA|few
TGCGCCAGCAGCCAAGGGGTGAACAGCGGGGAGCTGTTTTTT
CASSQGVNSGELFF
>TRBJ2-2|TRBV20-1|11|NA|few
TGCAGTGCTAGTCTGGACCGGGAGCTGTTTTTT
CSASLDRELFF
>TRBJ2-7|TRBV20-1|14|NA|few
TGCAGTGCTAGAGGGACAAACTCCTACAATGAGCAGTACTTC
CSARGTNSYNEQYF